Listed below are T cell receptor beta chains from one sample, sequenced in a study of cytomegalovirus exposure and HLA in healthy donors. Sequencing used immunoSEQ multiplex PCR; TCRdb keeps in-frame clones, though not all of them. This repertoire shows some 140,000 clones, 70% to 80% found once; its top ten account for around 3%. The sample comprised PBMCs. The receptor source for this set is a female donor in good health and CMV-seronegative. Both conserved end residues are part of each CDR3. Each record gives: CDR3 DNA, CDR3 protein, D gene, J gene, clone size, V gene, CDR3 length. The D gene is left open where the match is weak. Clone size appears in some rows only: once, few, many, or a class for an expanded clone.

cdr3_nt: TGTGCCTGGAGTCCCGGAGACTACTCTGGAAACACCATATATTTT
cdr3_aa: CAWSPGDYSGNTIYF
d_call: NA
j_call: TRBJ1-3
clone_size: NA
v_call: TRBV30
cdr3_length: 15

cdr3_nt: TGTGCCAGCAGCCCCCGACAGGGGGACTATGGCTACACCTTC
cdr3_aa: CASSPRQGDYGYTF
d_call: TRBD1
j_call: TRBJ1-2
clone_size: NA
v_call: TRBV11-3
cdr3_length: 14

cdr3_nt: TGTGCCAGCAGCCGGGACATCTCCTACGAGCAGTACTTC
cdr3_aa: CASSRDISYEQYF
d_call: NA
j_call: TRBJ2-7
clone_size: NA
v_call: TRBV6-5
cdr3_length: 13

cdr3_nt: TGCAGCGTTATAGGGGGTAGTAGTGGAAACACCATATATTTT
cdr3_aa: CSVIGGSSGNTIYF
d_call: NA
j_call: TRBJ1-3
clone_size: few
v_call: TRBV29-1
cdr3_length: 14

cdr3_nt: TGTGCCAGCAGCCGGGGGACTAGCGGATACAATGAGCAGTTCTTC
cdr3_aa: CASSRGTSGYNEQFF
d_call: TRBD2
j_call: TRBJ2-1
clone_size: NA
v_call: TRBV11-2
cdr3_length: 15

cdr3_nt: TGTGCCAGCAGCTTAAGGGCAGGGTCCTACGAAGAGACCCAGTACTTC
cdr3_aa: CASSLRAGSYEETQYF
d_call: NA
j_call: TRBJ2-5
clone_size: NA
v_call: TRBV7-2
cdr3_length: 16

cdr3_nt: TGTGCCAGCAGCTTAGAAGGGGGCGCAGAGACCCAGTACTTC
cdr3_aa: CASSLEGGAETQYF
d_call: TRBD1
j_call: TRBJ2-5
clone_size: NA
v_call: TRBV7-2
cdr3_length: 14

cdr3_nt: TGTGCCAGCACAACCAGCGGGAACACAGATACGCAGTATTTT
cdr3_aa: CASTTSGNTDTQYF
d_call: TRBD2
j_call: TRBJ2-3
clone_size: NA
v_call: TRBV6-6
cdr3_length: 14

cdr3_nt: TGTGCCAGCCTACGGGACAGGGGGAACACCGGGGAGCTGTTTTTT
cdr3_aa: CASLRDRGNTGELFF
d_call: TRBD1
j_call: TRBJ2-2
clone_size: once
v_call: TRBV7-8
cdr3_length: 15

cdr3_nt: TGTGCCAGCAGCCTCACAGGGGAACGGAGCTATGGCTACACCTTC
cdr3_aa: CASSLTGERSYGYTF
d_call: TRBD1
j_call: TRBJ1-2
clone_size: NA
v_call: TRBV28
cdr3_length: 15

cdr3_nt: TGCAGCGTTGAAGATCTATCGGGGATTACTGAAGCTTTCTTT
cdr3_aa: CSVEDLSGITEAFF
d_call: NA
j_call: TRBJ1-1
clone_size: NA
v_call: TRBV29-1
cdr3_length: 14

cdr3_nt: TGTGCCAGCAGAAAACGGCGGCATACGCAGTATTTT
cdr3_aa: CASRKRRHTQYF
d_call: NA
j_call: TRBJ2-3
clone_size: few
v_call: TRBV6-7
cdr3_length: 12

cdr3_nt: TGTGCCAGCAGCCCGAGGAGGCGAGGCACTGAAGCTTTCTTT
cdr3_aa: CASSPRRRGTEAFF
d_call: NA
j_call: TRBJ1-1
clone_size: few
v_call: TRBV5-6
cdr3_length: 14

cdr3_nt: TGTGCCAGCAGCAGATTGACAGGGGGCTACTATGGCTACACCTTC
cdr3_aa: CASSRLTGGYYGYTF
d_call: TRBD1
j_call: TRBJ1-2
clone_size: few
v_call: TRBV5-6
cdr3_length: 15

cdr3_nt: TGTGCCAGCAGCTTAATAAAAGAAGCGGACAGTGATTTCCCAGATACGCAGTATTTT
cdr3_aa: CASSLIKEADSDFPDTQYF
d_call: NA
j_call: TRBJ2-3
clone_size: NA
v_call: TRBV7-6
cdr3_length: 19

cdr3_nt: TGTGCCAGCAGCTTAGGAGGGGGCGCCGGGGAGCTGTTTTTT
cdr3_aa: CASSLGGGAGELFF
d_call: TRBD1
j_call: TRBJ2-2
clone_size: NA
v_call: TRBV11-3
cdr3_length: 14

cdr3_nt: TGTGCCAGCAGAGGACAGGGGGCGGCTTTCTTT
cdr3_aa: CASRGQGAAFF
d_call: TRBD1
j_call: TRBJ1-1
clone_size: NA
v_call: TRBV9
cdr3_length: 11

cdr3_nt: TGCAGCGTTGAACAGCGGGAGTTTTCCTACGAGCAGTACTTC
cdr3_aa: CSVEQREFSYEQYF
d_call: TRBD2
j_call: TRBJ2-7
clone_size: NA
v_call: TRBV29-1
cdr3_length: 14

cdr3_nt: TGTGCCAGCAGAGGGAGGCTGGGGGGGCAAGGCTACACCTTC
cdr3_aa: CASRGRLGGQGYTF
d_call: NA
j_call: TRBJ1-2
clone_size: NA
v_call: TRBV28
cdr3_length: 14

cdr3_nt: TGCAGCGTTGATGCTAGCGGGAGTGGTGAGCAGTTCTTC
cdr3_aa: CSVDASGSGEQFF
d_call: TRBD2
j_call: TRBJ2-1
clone_size: once
v_call: TRBV29-1
cdr3_length: 13

cdr3_nt: TGCGCCAGCAGCTCCATTCGGACAGGGCAGGGGACAGATACGCAGTATTTT
cdr3_aa: CASSSIRTGQGTDTQYF
d_call: TRBD1
j_call: TRBJ2-3
clone_size: NA
v_call: TRBV5-1
cdr3_length: 17

cdr3_nt: TGTGCCAGCAGCTTGGATGTGGAGGTCAAGACCCAGTACTTC
cdr3_aa: CASSLDVEVKTQYF
d_call: NA
j_call: TRBJ2-5
clone_size: NA
v_call: TRBV5-5
cdr3_length: 14